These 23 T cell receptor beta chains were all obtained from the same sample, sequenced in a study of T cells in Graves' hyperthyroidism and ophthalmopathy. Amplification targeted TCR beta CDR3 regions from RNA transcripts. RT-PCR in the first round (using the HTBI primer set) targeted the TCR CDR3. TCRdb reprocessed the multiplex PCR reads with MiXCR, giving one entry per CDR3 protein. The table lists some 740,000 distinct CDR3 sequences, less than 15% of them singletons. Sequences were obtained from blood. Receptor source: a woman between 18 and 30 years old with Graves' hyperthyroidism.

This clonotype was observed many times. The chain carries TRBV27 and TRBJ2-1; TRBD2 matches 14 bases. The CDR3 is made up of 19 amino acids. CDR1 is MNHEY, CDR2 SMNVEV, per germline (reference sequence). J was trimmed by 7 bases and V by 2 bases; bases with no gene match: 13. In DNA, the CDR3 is TGTGCCAGCAGTTTAGGGGGGACTAGCGGGGGCGGAGTCTGGAATGAGCAGTTCTTC. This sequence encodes CASSLGGTSGGGVWNEQFF.

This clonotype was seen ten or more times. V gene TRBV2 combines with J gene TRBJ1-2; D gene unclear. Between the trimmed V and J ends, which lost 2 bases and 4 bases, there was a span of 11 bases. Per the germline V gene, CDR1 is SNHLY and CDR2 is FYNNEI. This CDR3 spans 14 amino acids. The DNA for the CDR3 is TGTGCCAGCAGTGAACTTGGCAGAATCTATGGCTACACCTTC. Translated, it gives CASSELGRIYGYTF.

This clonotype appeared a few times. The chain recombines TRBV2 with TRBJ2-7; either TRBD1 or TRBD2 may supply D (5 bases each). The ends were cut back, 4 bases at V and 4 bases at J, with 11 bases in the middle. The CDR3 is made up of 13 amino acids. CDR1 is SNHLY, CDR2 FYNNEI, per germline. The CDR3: CASSGGYWYEQYF. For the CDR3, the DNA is TGTGCCAGCAGTGGGGGGTACTGGTACGAGCAGTACTTC. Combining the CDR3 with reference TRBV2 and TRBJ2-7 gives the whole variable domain EPEVTQTPSHQVTQMGQEVILRCVPISNHLYFYWYRQILGQKVEFLVSFYNNEISEKSEIFDDQFSVERPDGSNFTLKIRSTKLEDSAMYFCASSGGYWYEQYFGPGTRLTVT.

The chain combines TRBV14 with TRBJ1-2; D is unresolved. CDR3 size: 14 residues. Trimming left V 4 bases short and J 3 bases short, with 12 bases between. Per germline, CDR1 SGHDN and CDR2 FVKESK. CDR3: CASSRTGSYYGYTF. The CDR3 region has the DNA TGTGCCAGCAGCCGCACCGGGTCCTACTATGGCTACACCTTC.

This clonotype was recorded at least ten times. The DNA for the CDR3 is TGTGCCAGCAGTTTCACGGGAGGCTACACCTTC. Its translation is CASSFTGGYTF. The rearrangement links TRBV28 to TRBJ1-2; the D is unclear. CDR3 length: 11 amino acids. CDR1 and CDR2 (germline): MDHEN, SYDVKM. Between the trimmed V and J ends, which lost 3 bases and 8 bases, there was a span of 7 bases.

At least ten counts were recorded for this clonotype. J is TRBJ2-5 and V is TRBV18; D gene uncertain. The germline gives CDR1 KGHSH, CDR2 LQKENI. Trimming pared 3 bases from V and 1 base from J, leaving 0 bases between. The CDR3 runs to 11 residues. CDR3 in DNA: TGTGCCAGCTCACCCCAAGAGACCCAGTACTTC. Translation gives CASSPQETQYF.

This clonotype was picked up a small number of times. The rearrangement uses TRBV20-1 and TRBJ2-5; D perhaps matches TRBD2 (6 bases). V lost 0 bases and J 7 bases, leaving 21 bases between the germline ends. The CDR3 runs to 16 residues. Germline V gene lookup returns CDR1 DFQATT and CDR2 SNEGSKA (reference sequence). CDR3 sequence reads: CSARDISGVVSATQYF. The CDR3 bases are TGCAGTGCTAGAGACATATCGGGGGTCGTTTCGGCGACCCAGTACTTC.

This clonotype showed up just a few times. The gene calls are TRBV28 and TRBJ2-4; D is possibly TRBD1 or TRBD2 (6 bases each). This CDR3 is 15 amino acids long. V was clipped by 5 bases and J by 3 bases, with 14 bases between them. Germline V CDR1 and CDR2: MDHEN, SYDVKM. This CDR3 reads CASSAQGGGKNIQYF. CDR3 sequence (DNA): TGTGCCAGCAGTGCACAGGGAGGTGGCAAAAACATTCAGTACTTC.

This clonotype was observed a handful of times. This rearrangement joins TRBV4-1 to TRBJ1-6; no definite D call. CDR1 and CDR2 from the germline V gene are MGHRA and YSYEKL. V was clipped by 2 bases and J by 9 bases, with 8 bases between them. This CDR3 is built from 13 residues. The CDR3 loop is CASSQSPGSPLHF. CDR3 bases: TGCGCCAGCAGCCAAAGTCCAGGTTCACCCCTCCACTTT.

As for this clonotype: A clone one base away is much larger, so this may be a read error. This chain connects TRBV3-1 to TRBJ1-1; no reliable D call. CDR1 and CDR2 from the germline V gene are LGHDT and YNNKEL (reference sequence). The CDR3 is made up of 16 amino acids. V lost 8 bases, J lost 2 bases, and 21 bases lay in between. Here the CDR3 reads CASRTMRGVINTEAFF. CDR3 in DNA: TGTGCCAGCCGGACGATGCGGGGAGTCATAAACACTGAAGCTTTCTTT.

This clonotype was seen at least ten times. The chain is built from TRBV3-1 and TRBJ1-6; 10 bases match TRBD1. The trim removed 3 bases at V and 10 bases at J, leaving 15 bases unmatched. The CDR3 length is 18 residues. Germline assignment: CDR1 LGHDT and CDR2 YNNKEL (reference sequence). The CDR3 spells CASSQGDRGGRIGSPLHF. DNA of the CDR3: TGTGCCAGCAGCCAGGGGGACAGGGGAGGGCGAATTGGATCACCCCTCCACTTT.

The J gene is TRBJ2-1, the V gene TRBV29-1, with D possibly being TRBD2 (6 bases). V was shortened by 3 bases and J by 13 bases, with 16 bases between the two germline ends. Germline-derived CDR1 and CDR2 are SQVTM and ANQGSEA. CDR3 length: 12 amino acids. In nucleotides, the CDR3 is TGCAGCGTTGAGCAGCTCGGAGGGGAACAGTTCTTC. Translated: CSVEQLGGEQFF.

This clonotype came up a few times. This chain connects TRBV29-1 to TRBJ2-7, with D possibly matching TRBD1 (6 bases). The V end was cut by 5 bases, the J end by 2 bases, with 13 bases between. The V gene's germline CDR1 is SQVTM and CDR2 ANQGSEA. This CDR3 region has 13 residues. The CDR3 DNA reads TGCAGCGTTACCGGGACACCGACCTACGAGCAGTACTTC. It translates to CSVTGTPTYEQYF.

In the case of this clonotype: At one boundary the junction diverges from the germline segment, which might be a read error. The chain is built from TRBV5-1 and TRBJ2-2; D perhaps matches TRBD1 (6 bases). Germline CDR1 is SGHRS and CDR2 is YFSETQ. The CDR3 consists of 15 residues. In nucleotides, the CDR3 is TGCGCCAACAGCTTGGCATTAACAGGGCCCGGGGAGCTGTTTTTT. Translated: CANSLALTGPGELFF.

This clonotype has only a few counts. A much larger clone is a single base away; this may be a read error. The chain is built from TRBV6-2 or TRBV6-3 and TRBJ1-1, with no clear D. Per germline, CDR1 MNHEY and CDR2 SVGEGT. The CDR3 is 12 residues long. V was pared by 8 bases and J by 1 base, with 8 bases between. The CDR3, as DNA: TGTGCCAGCCTTACAGCGAACACTGAAGCTTTCTTT. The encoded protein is CASLTANTEAFF.

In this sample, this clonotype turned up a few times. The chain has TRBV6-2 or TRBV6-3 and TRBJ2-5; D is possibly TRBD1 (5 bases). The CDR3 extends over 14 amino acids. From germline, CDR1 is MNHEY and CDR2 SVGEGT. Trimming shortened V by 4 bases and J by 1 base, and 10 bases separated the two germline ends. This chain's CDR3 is CASSWGRTQETQYF. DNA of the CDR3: TGTGCCAGCAGTTGGGGCCGAACCCAAGAGACCCAGTACTTC.

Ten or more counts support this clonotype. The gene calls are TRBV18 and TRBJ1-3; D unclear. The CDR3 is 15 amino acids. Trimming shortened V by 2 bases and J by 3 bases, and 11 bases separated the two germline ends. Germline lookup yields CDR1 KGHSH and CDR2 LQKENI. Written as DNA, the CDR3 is TGTGCCAGCTCACCAGGTGCCGGGGTTGGAAACACCATATATTTT. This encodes CASSPGAGVGNTIYF.

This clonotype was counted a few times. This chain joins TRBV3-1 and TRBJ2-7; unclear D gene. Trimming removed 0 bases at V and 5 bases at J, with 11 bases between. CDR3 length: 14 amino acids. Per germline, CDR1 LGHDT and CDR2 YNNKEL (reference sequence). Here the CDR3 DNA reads TGTGCCAGCAGCCAAGACGCCGCGGTCCACGAGCAGTACTTC. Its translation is CASSQDAAVHEQYF.

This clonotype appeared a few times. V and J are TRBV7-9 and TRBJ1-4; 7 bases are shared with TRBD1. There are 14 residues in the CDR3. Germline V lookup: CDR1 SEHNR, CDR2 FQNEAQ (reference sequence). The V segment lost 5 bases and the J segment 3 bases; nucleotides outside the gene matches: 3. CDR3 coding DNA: TGTGCCAGCAGCGACAGGGCCTCTAATGAAAAACTGTTTTTT. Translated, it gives CASSDRASNEKLFF.

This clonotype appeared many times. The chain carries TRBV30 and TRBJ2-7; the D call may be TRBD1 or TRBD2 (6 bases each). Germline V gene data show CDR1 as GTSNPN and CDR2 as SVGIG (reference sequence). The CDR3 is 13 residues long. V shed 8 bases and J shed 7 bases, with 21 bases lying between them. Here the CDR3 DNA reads TGTGCCCACCAATTAGGGGGGCGTAAGGAGCAGTACTTC. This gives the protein CAHQLGGRKEQYF.

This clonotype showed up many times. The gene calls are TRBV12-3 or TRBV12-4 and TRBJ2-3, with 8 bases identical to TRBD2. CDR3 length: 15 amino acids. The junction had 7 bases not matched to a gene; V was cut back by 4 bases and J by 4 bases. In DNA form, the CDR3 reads TGTGCCAGCAGTTCGAGCGGGAGTTTTGCAGATACGCAGTATTTT. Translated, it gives CASSSSGSFADTQYF.

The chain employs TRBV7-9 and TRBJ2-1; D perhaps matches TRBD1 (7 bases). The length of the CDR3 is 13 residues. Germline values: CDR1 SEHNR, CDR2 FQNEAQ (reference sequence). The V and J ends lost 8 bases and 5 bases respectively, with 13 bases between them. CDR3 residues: CASSGGLDNEQFF. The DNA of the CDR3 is TGTGCCAGCTCAGGGGGGCTAGACAATGAGCAGTTCTTC.

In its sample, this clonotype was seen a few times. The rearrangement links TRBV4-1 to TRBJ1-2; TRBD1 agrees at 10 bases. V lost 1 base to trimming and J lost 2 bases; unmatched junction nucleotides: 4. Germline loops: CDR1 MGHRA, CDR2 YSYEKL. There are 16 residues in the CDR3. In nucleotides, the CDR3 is TGCGCCAGCAGCCAAGGACAGGGGGCTTCCAACTATGGCTACACCTTC. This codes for CASSQGQGASNYGYTF.